One sample yielded the 25 T cell receptor beta chains listed below, sequenced in a study of CDR3 diversity in severe acne. In TCRdb, the PCR reads were re-called with MiXCR into one record per CDR3 protein. The repertoire consists of more than 70,000 distinct CDR3 sequences, with about 48% occurring once and the leading ten covering 10%. Sequenced sample: blood. Receptors originate from a male donor in good health, serving as a control.

Remarks on this clonotype: It is unclear where the CDR3 begins or ends on the DNA, so no DNA is shown, and the CDR3 is as TCRdb lists it. V is TRBV6-5 and J is TRBJ1-3; the DNA was not used to check the table's D call, TRBD1. The CDR3 sequence runs 20 residues, both termini included. Germline V gene lookup returns CDR1 MNHEY and CDR2 SVGAGI. This CDR3 is CASSEDRGTEAFFGQGTIYF.

The chain couples TRBV6-4 to TRBJ2-1; TRBD2 matches at 8 bases. V lost 0 bases and J lost 5; bases outside the gene matches: 0. The germline gives CDR1 MRHNA, CDR2 SNTAGT. The CDR3 is 14 amino acids. CDR3 sequence: CASSDSSGDNEQFF. The CDR3 DNA is TGTGCCAGCAGTGACTCTAGCGGGGACAATGAGCAGTTCTTC.

As for this clonotype: The final CDR3 position lacks the conserved phenylalanine or tryptophan, pointing to a likely read error. The limits of the CDR3 on the DNA are not certain, so only TCRdb's listed CDR3 is given. The J gene is TRBJ1-5, the V gene TRBV2; TRBD1, the table's D call, lacks a check against the DNA. The CDR3 spans 9 amino acids, including both terminal residues. Germline V lookup: CDR1 SNHLY, CDR2 FYNNEI. CDR3 sequence reads: CASSESGQG.

By sample share, this clonotype is medium-sized. The chain carries TRBV10-2 and TRBJ2-7, with 7 nucleotides matching TRBD1. With V trimmed by 4 bases and J by 5 bases, 5 bases remained unmatched. The CDR3 consists of 13 residues. The germline gives CDR1 WSHSY, CDR2 SAAADI. The CDR3 loop reads CASSVIGGDEQYF. The CDR3 DNA is TGCGCCAGCAGTGTTATAGGGGGCGACGAGCAGTACTTC.

The rearrangement links TRBV19 to TRBJ1-1; D not certain. Per the germline V gene, CDR1 is LNHDA and CDR2 is SQIVND (reference sequence). There are 11 residues in the CDR3. V shed 6 bases and J shed 1 base, with 3 bases lying between them. This chain's CDR3 is CASSKNTEAFF. Here the CDR3 DNA reads TGTGCCAGTAGCAAGAACACTGAAGCTTTCTTT.

The chain links TRBV5-6 to TRBJ2-7; a weak D match, TRBD2 (6 bases). Germline V gene sequence: CDR1 SGHDT, CDR2 YYEEEE. The CDR3 consists of 16 residues. The V gene lost 4 bases and the J gene lost 9 bases, with 26 bases spanning the gap. The CDR3 spells CASSLFKGLPVGAQYF. The CDR3 DNA sequence: TGTGCCAGCAGCCTCTTTAAGGGACTCCCGGTTGGGGCGCAGTACTTC. The full variable domain, with the rest looked up from reference TRBV5-6 and TRBJ2-7, is DAGVTQSPTHLIKTRGQQVTLRCSPKSGHDTVSWYQQALGQGPQFIFQYYEEEERQRGNFPDRFSGHQFPNYSSELNVNALLLGDSALYLCASSLFKGLPVGAQYFGPGTRLTVT.

The chain uses TRBV6-5 and TRBJ2-7; TRBD2 agrees at 10 bases. Looked up from germline, CDR1 is MNHEY and CDR2 is SVGAGI. Losses at the gene ends were 5 bases for V and 2 bases for J; bases not matched to a gene: 6. The CDR3 length is 15 residues. CDR3 DNA sequence: TGTGCCAGCAGTCAGACTAGCGGGCGGGCCTACGAGCAGTACTTC. It codes for CASSQTSGRAYEQYF.

The chain combines TRBV7-8 with TRBJ2-7, with TRBD1 matching over 12 bases. V was pared by 4 bases and J by 2 bases, with 3 bases of the junction left unmatched. The germline gives CDR1 SGHVS, CDR2 FQNEAQ. This CDR3 contains 15 residues. The CDR3 DNA is TGTGCCAGCAGCTCCCGGGACAGGGGGCCCTACGAGCAGTACTTC. This sequence encodes CASSSRDRGPYEQYF.

The chain uses TRBV12-3 or TRBV12-4 and TRBJ2-2, with D tentatively TRBD1 (6 bases). CDR3 length: 16 residues. The V end lost 6 bases, the J end lost 1 base, and 15 bases lay between the germline ends. DNA for the CDR3: TGTGCCAGCAGCCCTCATCAGGGGCTGAACACCGGGGAGCTGTTTTTT. Its translation: CASSPHQGLNTGELFF.

Worth noting for this clonotype: This likely comes from a read error, as the CDR3 has no conserved phenylalanine or tryptophan at its end. V usage is TRBV24-1 and J usage is TRBJ1-3, with 8 bases lining up with TRBD1. In germline, CDR1 is KGHDR, CDR2 SFDVKD. The CDR3 length is 16 residues. The CDR3 DNA sequence: TGCGCCACCAGTGATTCGGACAGGGAAACTGGAAACACCATATATTCT. Its protein product is CATSDSDRETGNTIYS.

This clonotype was counted many times. The rearrangement uses TRBV5-1 and TRBJ2-5; no reliable D call. The CDR3 has 16 amino acids. CDR1 and CDR2 (germline): SGHRS, YFSETQ. V was cut by 1 base and J by 1 base, with 14 bases left in between. The CDR3 nucleotides read TGCGCCAGCAGCTTGCGGTCGCTACAAGTCCAAGAGACCCAGTACTTC. Residues: CASSLRSLQVQETQYF. Full variable domain (missing parts from reference TRBV5-1 and TRBJ2-5): KAGVTQTPRYLIKTRGQQVTLSCSPISGHRSVSWYQQTPGQGLQFLFEYFSETQRNKGNFPGRFSGRQFSNSRSEMNVSTLELGDSALYLCASSLRSLQVQETQYFGPGTRLLVL.

The chain is built from TRBV20-1 and TRBJ2-2, with 10 bases aligning to TRBD2. The length of the CDR3 is 13 residues. Germline CDR1 and CDR2: DFQATT and SNEGSKA (reference sequence). V lost 5 bases, J lost 5 bases, and 2 bases stayed unmatched. DNA of the CDR3: TGCAGTGCTCAGCGGGGGGGGACCGGGGAGCTGTTTTTT. The encoded protein is CSAQRGGTGELFF.

This chain connects TRBV20-1 to TRBJ2-2; the D is unclear. Trimming removed 3 bases at V and 1 base at J, with 21 bases between. The CDR3 is made up of 18 amino acids. Germline values: CDR1 DFQATT, CDR2 SNEGSKA (reference sequence). The CDR3 coding sequence is TGCAGTGCTAGTCGATCCGTCACGGCGACTCTGAACACCGGGGAGCTGTTTTTT. Protein: CSASRSVTATLNTGELFF.

This clonotype was seen a few times. This sequence joins TRBV24-1 and TRBJ2-7; TRBD1 matches 7 bases. Germline CDR1 is KGHDR and CDR2 is SFDVKD. The CDR3 extends over 14 amino acids. Germline trimming cut 2 bases from V and 1 base from J; bases unmatched to any gene: 1. The CDR3 DNA reads as TGTGCCACCAGTGATTCGGACAGGTCCTACGAGCAGTACTTC. Translated, it gives CATSDSDRSYEQYF.

This clonotype showed up just a few times. This chain joins TRBV5-1 and TRBJ2-7, with D perhaps TRBD2 (7 bases). The V gene's germline CDR1 is SGHRS and CDR2 YFSETQ. V was shortened by 7 bases and J by 5 bases, with 19 bases between the two germline ends. CDR3 length: 14 residues. This chain's CDR3 is CASCSTGGGNEQYF. The CDR3 DNA reads TGCGCCAGCTGCTCTACGGGGGGCGGGAACGAGCAGTACTTC.

Comments on this clonotype: A junction end diverges from the germline sequence, so it may reflect a read error. This chain uses TRBV6-5 with TRBJ2-3; TRBD1 is a possible D gene (6 bases). This CDR3 is built from 16 residues. From germline, CDR1 is MNHEY and CDR2 SVGAGI. The CDR3 reads CASSYRVGATTDTQYF. CDR3 in DNA: TGCGCCAGCAGTTACAGGGTCGGGGCCACCACAGATACGCAGTATTTT.

This clonotype was counted only a few times. The chain employs TRBV20-1 and TRBJ2-5, with 12 bases lining up with TRBD2. The CDR3 is 15 residues long. Germline trimming cut 6 bases from V and 0 bases from J; bases unmatched to any gene: 5. Germline V gives CDR1 DFQATT, CDR2 SNEGSKA (reference sequence). The CDR3 spells CSALAGGAYQETQYF. DNA for the CDR3: TGCAGTGCCCTAGCGGGAGGGGCGTACCAAGAGACCCAGTACTTC.

This clonotype has more than one count but fewer than ten. The V gene is TRBV7-2, the J gene TRBJ2-7, with TRBD1 as a possible D gene (7 bases). Germline CDR1 is SGHTA and CDR2 is FQGNSA. Trimming left V 4 bases short and J 13 bases short, with 20 bases between. CDR3 length: 13 residues. The CDR3 DNA follows: TGTGCCAGCAGCTCAGGGGGGATCCTCGGTTTATACTTC. It specifies CASSSGGILGLYF.

This clonotype came up once. At one end, the junction sequence differs from germline, possibly due to a read error. The CDR3 DNA is TGTGCCAGCAGCTCGGGACAGGGCTACAATGAGCAGTCCTTC. Translation: CASSSGQGYNEQSF. The chain links TRBV5-4 to TRBJ2-1; the match to TRBD1 covers 9 bases. Germline V lookup: CDR1 SGHNT, CDR2 YYREEE (reference sequence). The length of the CDR3 is 14 residues.

The sample holds many counts of this clonotype. The J gene is TRBJ2-2, the V gene TRBV9; perhaps TRBD2 as D (5 bases). CDR3 length: 16 amino acids. Trimming cost V 4 bases and J 1 base, with 14 bases left between them. The germline V gene encodes CDR1 SGDLS and CDR2 YYNGEE. The CDR3 spells CASSPRGDKNTGELFF. The CDR3 DNA is TGTGCCAGCAGCCCCCGGGGTGACAAGAACACCGGGGAGCTGTTTTTT.

This clonotype was picked up many times. The rearrangement joins TRBV13 to TRBJ1-1, with D hard to call. The V end lost 1 base, the J end lost 3 bases, and 12 bases lay between the germline ends. Germline V gene sequence: CDR1 PRHDT, CDR2 FYEKMQ (reference sequence). This CDR3 is 15 amino acids long. CDR3 nucleotide sequence: TGTGCCAGCAGCTTAGTTCTGGGGTCGGACACTGAAGCTTTCTTT. Translating it yields CASSLVLGSDTEAFF.

The rearrangement joins TRBV20-1 to TRBJ1-4, with TRBD1 identical over 7 bases. The CDR3 loop spans 14 amino acids. In germline, CDR1 is DFQATT, CDR2 SNEGSKA (reference sequence). V shed 3 bases, J shed 4 bases, and the junction held 5 bases outside the gene matches. The DNA of the CDR3 is TGCAGTGCTAGTTACGGGACAGTTAATGAAAAACTGTTTTTT. It codes for CSASYGTVNEKLFF.

In this sample, this clonotype turned up many times. The V gene is TRBV24-1, the J gene TRBJ1-4, with 10 bases aligning to TRBD1. The CDR3 has 16 amino acids. Trimming at V came to 3 bases and at J to 7 bases, leaving 7 bases not matched to a gene. The V gene's germline CDR1 is KGHDR and CDR2 SFDVKD. Here the CDR3 DNA reads TGTGCCACCAGTGATGCCCGGGACAGGGGATTTGAAAAACTGTTTTTT. Its translation is CATSDARDRGFEKLFF.

This clonotype was recorded many times. The V and J genes are TRBV24-1 and TRBJ1-2; no firm D call. The CDR3 sequence is 11 residues long. Trimming removed 9 bases from V and 3 bases from J, with 7 bases in between. Germline V gives CDR1 KGHDR, CDR2 SFDVKD. DNA of the CDR3: TGTGCCACCGGCCAGGACTATGGCTACACCTTC. Encoded protein: CATGQDYGYTF.

The table lists this clonotype with a few counts. The rearrangement links TRBV12-3 or TRBV12-4 to TRBJ2-3, with unresolved D. V shed 0 bases and J shed 11 bases, with 15 bases lying between them. This CDR3 spans 14 amino acids. This chain's CDR3 is CASSLALLRDEQYF. Here the CDR3 DNA reads TGTGCCAGCAGTTTAGCGTTATTAAGGGATGAGCAGTATTTT.